This T cell receptor beta chain was observed in a study of blood T cells in healthy people across ages. This clonotype appeared a few times. The use of a sample-barcoded 5' primer and a J-beta primer mix characterized a second PCR of about 6 to 12 cycles. TCRdb used MiXCR to reprocess the 5' RACE reads, holding one entry per CDR3 protein. The table includes some 320,000 distinct CDR3 sequences, roughly 27% detected once. The sequenced material came from blood. This clonotype originated in a woman in her 70s in good health.

The CDR3 protein is CSVEDGDSYNEQFF. The CDR3 nucleotides are TGCAGCGTTGAGGACGGCGACTCCTACAATGAGCAGTTCTTC. V and J are TRBV29-1 and TRBJ2-1; D is uncertain. V was clipped by 3 bases and J by 0 bases, with 9 bases between them. The CDR3 covers 14 residues. The V gene's germline CDR1 is SQVTM and CDR2 ANQGSEA.